One sample yielded the 32 T cell receptor beta chains listed below, sequenced in a study of T cell changes during pregnancy in multiple sclerosis. The assay was immunoSEQ multiplex PCR, and TCRdb's table has in-frame clones only and misses some. The data show 84,000 or so clones, 94% seen once. Material: peripheral blood, obtained in the third trimester of pregnancy. These receptors were collected from a female donor with multiple sclerosis, enrolled in a pregnancy study.

This chain links TRBV15 with TRBJ2-7; 8 bases align to TRBD1. V trimming: 3 bases; J trimming: 4 bases; junction bases outside the gene matches: 5. The CDR3 runs to 14 residues. Looked up from germline, CDR1 is LNHNV and CDR2 is YYDKDF (reference sequence). Written as DNA, the CDR3 is TGTGCCACCAGCAGGGACAGGGTAAGGTACGAGCAGTACTTC. Amino acid sequence: CATSRDRVRYEQYF.

This clone was found once. The chain links TRBV5-1 to TRBJ1-4, with 12 bases matching TRBD1. Losses at the gene ends were 4 bases for V and 4 bases for J; bases not matched to a gene: 5. This CDR3 region has 16 residues. Germline V lookup: CDR1 SGHRS, CDR2 YFSETQ. CDR3 nucleotides: TGCGCCAGCAGCGGGACAGGGGGCCCGAATAATGAAAAACTGTTTTTT. As protein: CASSGTGGPNNEKLFF. Full variable domain (remainder filled in from reference TRBV5-1 and TRBJ1-4): KAGVTQTPRYLIKTRGQQVTLSCSPISGHRSVSWYQQTPGQGLQFLFEYFSETQRNKGNFPGRFSGRQFSNSRSEMNVSTLELGDSALYLCASSGTGGPNNEKLFFGSGTQLSVL.

CDR3 in DNA: TGTGCCAGCAGGGGGACAGGGGCGATCGGCTACACCTTC. Protein sequence: CASRGTGAIGYTF. The V and J genes are TRBV6-1 and TRBJ1-2; 10 bases agree with TRBD1. The CDR3 has 13 residues. Germline values: CDR1 MNHNS, CDR2 SASEGT. V lost 6 bases, J lost 8 bases, and 6 bases stayed unmatched.

CDR3 DNA sequence: TGTGCCAGCAGTTCCAGGGAAGGCGGCTACACCTTC. It encodes CASSSREGGYTF. V and J are TRBV6-6 and TRBJ1-2; TRBD1 might be the D (5 bases). The germline CDR1 and CDR2 sequences are MNHNY and SVGAGI (reference sequence). V dropped 4 bases and J dropped 8 bases, with 11 bases sitting between them. This CDR3 has 12 residues.

CDR3 sequence (DNA): TGCGCCAGCAGCTTGTTCCCGGGACAGACGACCTCTGGGGCCAACGTCCTGACTTTC. The encoded protein is CASSLFPGQTTSGANVLTF. The rearrangement uses TRBV5-1 and TRBJ2-6, with TRBD1 matching 7 bases. CDR1 and CDR2 from the germline V gene are SGHRS and YFSETQ. The CDR3 covers 19 residues. V shed 1 base, J shed 0 bases, and the junction held 10 bases outside the gene matches.

The chain couples TRBV11-2 to TRBJ1-1; the D gene is possibly TRBD1 (5 bases). There are 13 residues in the CDR3. Trimming cost V 5 bases and J 1 base, with 8 bases left between them. Per germline, CDR1 SGHAT and CDR2 FQNNGV. CDR3 protein: CASSQTANTEAFF. The CDR3 DNA follows: TGTGCCAGCAGCCAGACAGCGAACACTGAAGCTTTCTTT.

The table lists this clone with a few counts. The rearrangement links TRBV2 to TRBJ1-1; D may be TRBD1 (5 bases). V was trimmed by 5 bases and J by 5 bases, leaving 12 bases between them. The CDR3 is 13 amino acids. Germline V gene data show CDR1 as SNHLY and CDR2 as FYNNEI. CDR3 in DNA: TGTGCCAGCAGTTACGGGGGGAGTACTGAAGCTTTCTTT. Encoded protein: CASSYGGSTEAFF.

The chain uses TRBV7-9 and TRBJ2-5, with 10 bases matching TRBD2. Germline lookup yields CDR1 SEHNR and CDR2 FQNEAQ (reference sequence). The CDR3 totals 15 residues. After removal of 3 bases from V and 2 bases from J, the junction contained 3 bases not matched to a gene. The CDR3 here is CASSLTSGLQETQYF. Written as DNA, the CDR3 is TGTGCCAGCAGCTTGACTAGCGGGCTACAAGAGACCCAGTACTTC.

The J gene is TRBJ1-1, the V gene TRBV6-5; D remains ambiguous. V was clipped by 8 bases and J by 0 bases, with 13 bases between them. Per germline, CDR1 MNHEY and CDR2 SVGAGI. The CDR3 is 14 amino acids. The DNA for the CDR3 is TGTGCCAGCTACGCAGGTCCTATGAACACTGAAGCTTTCTTT. Its translation is CASYAGPMNTEAFF.

Only one count was recorded for this clone. The CDR3 DNA is TGTGCCAGCAGCTTGGTGACAGGAGAAACGAACAATGAGCAGTTCTTC. Amino acids: CASSLVTGETNNEQFF. The chain is built from TRBV5-4 and TRBJ2-1; D may be TRBD1 (6 bases). The V end lost 0 bases, the J end lost 5 bases, and 15 bases lay between the germline ends. The CDR3 spans 16 residues. Germline CDR1 SGHNT, CDR2 YYREEE (reference sequence). The full variable domain, in which reference TRBV5-4 and TRBJ2-1 provide the parts outside the CDR3, is ETGVTQSPTHLIKTRGQQVTLRCSSQSGHNTVSWYQQALGQGPQFIFQYYREEENGRGNFPPRFSGLQFPNYSSELNVNALELDDSALYLCASSLVTGETNNEQFFGPGTRLTVL.

The chain employs TRBV9 and TRBJ2-3; 8 positions match TRBD2. The length of the CDR3 is 14 residues. V was clipped by 2 bases and J by 5 bases; unmatched bases: 4. Germline CDR1 reads SGDLS; CDR2 reads YYNGEE. The CDR3 DNA follows: TGTGCCAGCAGCGTTAGCGGGGCCCGAGATACGCAGTATTTT. Amino acids: CASSVSGARDTQYF.

The V gene is TRBV5-4, the J gene TRBJ2-5; TRBD1 matches 8 bases. Trimming removed 4 bases from V and 5 bases from J; junction bases left unmatched: 10. The CDR3 totals 15 residues. Germline assignment: CDR1 SGHNT and CDR2 YYREEE (reference sequence). The DNA of the CDR3 is TGTGCCAGCAGCCAGGGGGCCCTGGGGTCGGAGACCCAGTACTTC. This encodes CASSQGALGSETQYF.

The CDR3 sequence: CASSASKMGGRLYGYTF. As DNA, the CDR3 is TGTGCCAGCAGCGCATCGAAGATGGGGGGGCGGTTGTATGGCTACACCTTC. The chain couples TRBV9 to TRBJ1-2; weak D call: TRBD1 (6 bases). From germline, CDR1 is SGDLS and CDR2 YYNGEE. The germline V and J ends were trimmed by 3 bases and 5 bases, with 23 bases remaining between them. This CDR3 is built from 17 residues.

The chain has TRBV5-4 and TRBJ2-5; D gene unclear. Germline lookup yields CDR1 SGHNT and CDR2 YYREEE (reference sequence). The CDR3 covers 15 residues. Trimming left V 3 bases short and J 5 bases short, with 17 bases between. For the CDR3, the DNA is TGTGCCAGCAGCTCCGAGACTCCAACCCACGAGACCCAGTACTTC. Its protein product is CASSSETPTHETQYF.

This chain connects TRBV5-1 to TRBJ2-1; tentative D call: TRBD2 (6 bases). Germline V lookup: CDR1 SGHRS, CDR2 YFSETQ. The CDR3 length is 15 residues. Trimming pared 0 bases from V and 0 bases from J, leaving 7 bases between. The CDR3 sequence is CASSLELASYNEQFF. DNA of the CDR3: TGCGCCAGCAGCTTGGAACTAGCCTCCTACAATGAGCAGTTCTTC.

The rearrangement joins TRBV11-3 to TRBJ2-7; TRBD2 aligns across 8 bases. Germline values: CDR1 SGHNT, CDR2 YENEEA. This CDR3 contains 14 residues. V lost 2 bases and J lost 3; bases outside the gene matches: 3. The CDR3 reads CASSLSGGVYEQYF. CDR3 sequence (DNA): TGTGCCAGCAGCTTATCGGGGGGGGTCTACGAGCAGTACTTC.

The genes are TRBV7-9 and TRBJ1-1, with 8 bases aligning to TRBD1. V lost 6 bases to trimming and J lost 3 bases; unmatched junction nucleotides: 9. The germline gives CDR1 SEHNR, CDR2 FQNEAQ (reference sequence). The CDR3 loop spans 15 amino acids. CDR3: CASSGRGTGDTEAFF. The CDR3 DNA follows: TGTGCCAGCAGTGGACGCGGGACAGGCGACACTGAAGCTTTCTTT.

CDR3 coding DNA: TGCGCCAGCAGCTTGGCCAGGACAGGGGGAGATGAGCAGTTCTTC. Translation gives CASSLARTGGDEQFF. V usage is TRBV5-1 and J usage is TRBJ2-1, with 10 bases aligning to TRBD1. CDR1 and CDR2 (germline): SGHRS, YFSETQ. J gave up 8 bases and V 0 bases, and 5 bases lay outside the gene matches. The CDR3 is made up of 15 amino acids.

This clone was recorded a few times. The chain has TRBV4-1 and TRBJ1-2; TRBD1 is a possible D gene (5 bases). The CDR3 has 15 residues. CDR1 MGHRA and CDR2 YSYEKL come from the germline V gene. Trimming took off 1 base at V and 5 bases at J, with 14 bases between the two ends. CDR3: CASSQGEGDSYGYTF. CDR3 in DNA: TGCGCCAGCAGCCAAGGGGAAGGTGACAGTTATGGCTACACCTTC.

As for this clone: Sequence at one end of the junction differs from germline and may be a read error. The chain links TRBV7-3 to TRBJ2-1; tentatively, D is TRBD1 (7 bases). The germline V gene has CDR1 SGHTA and CDR2 FQGTGA. This CDR3 contains 16 residues. The CDR3 is CASSSGSWTGYSEQFF. The CDR3 nucleotides are TGTGCCAGCAGCTCCGGGAGCTGGACAGGCTACAGTGAGCAGTTCTTC.

The rearrangement links TRBV5-5 to TRBJ1-2; 9 positions agree with TRBD1. V was clipped by 1 base and J by 5 bases; unmatched bases: 3. CDR1 SGHKS and CDR2 YYEKEE come from the germline V gene (reference sequence). This CDR3 is 14 amino acids long. CDR3 coding DNA: TGTGCCAGCAGCTTGTTCGGGACAGGGTATGGCTACACCTTC. Residues: CASSLFGTGYGYTF.

The chain recombines TRBV27 with TRBJ1-6; D not certain. V lost 9 bases and J lost 1, with 10 bases in between. The CDR3 sequence is 14 residues long. The germline gives CDR1 MNHEY, CDR2 SMNVEV (reference sequence). The DNA for the CDR3 is TGTGCCAGTACCCCCGGGTCCTATAATTCACCCCTCCACTTT. Its protein product is CASTPGSYNSPLHF.

Written as DNA, the CDR3 is TGCGCCAGCAGCTTTAATAGCGGACGTATCTCTGGAAACACCATATATTTT. As protein: CASSFNSGRISGNTIYF. The gene calls are TRBV5-1 and TRBJ1-3, with D hard to call. CDR3 length: 17 residues. V was clipped by 2 bases and J by 0 bases, with 15 bases between them. Germline V gives CDR1 SGHRS, CDR2 YFSETQ.

V gene TRBV27 combines with J gene TRBJ2-7; 9 bases match TRBD1. Germline-derived CDR1 and CDR2 are MNHEY and SMNVEV (reference sequence). This CDR3 has 15 amino acids. The J segment lost 2 bases and the V segment lost 7 bases, leaving 9 bases of the junction unmatched. The chain's CDR3 is CASNARDRVPYEQYF. In DNA, the CDR3 is TGTGCCAGCAACGCACGGGACAGGGTGCCCTACGAGCAGTACTTC.

The gene calls are TRBV7-9 and TRBJ2-1, with D unresolved. The CDR3 consists of 17 residues. The V and J ends lost 1 base and 0 bases respectively, with 13 bases between them. Germline-derived CDR1 and CDR2 are SEHNR and FQNEAQ (reference sequence). The DNA for the CDR3 is TGTGCCAGCAGCTTAGTACCTAGTCAGAGCTCCTACAATGAGCAGTTCTTC. This translates into CASSLVPSQSSYNEQFF.

The rearrangement uses TRBV5-1 and TRBJ2-7, with TRBD2 as a possible D gene (6 bases). V lost 4 bases to trimming and J lost 2 bases, with 16 bases between them. CDR1 is SGHRS, CDR2 YFSETQ, per germline. The CDR3 covers 15 residues. CDR3 amino acids: CASSLLLGGTYEQYF. The CDR3 DNA is TGCGCCAGCAGCCTCCTGTTGGGCGGGACCTACGAGCAGTACTTC.

The J gene is TRBJ1-1, the V gene TRBV5-4, with TRBD1 as a possible D gene (6 bases). The CDR3 loop spans 15 amino acids. Germline CDR1 and CDR2: SGHNT and YYREEE (reference sequence). V lost 4 bases to trimming and J lost 5 bases, with 18 bases between them. CDR3 sequence (DNA): TGTGCCAGCAGCCGATGGACAGAGCGGGAGACTGAAGCTTTCTTT. Protein sequence: CASSRWTERETEAFF.

This chain joins TRBV7-3 and TRBJ2-7, with D uncertain. V was cut by 5 bases and J by 3 bases, with 14 bases left in between. This CDR3 has 14 residues. In germline, CDR1 is SGHTA, CDR2 FQGTGA. CDR3 sequence: CASSPGSDRYEQYF. DNA of the CDR3: TGTGCCAGCAGCCCCGGGTCCGACCGCTACGAGCAGTACTTC.

The CDR3 loop reads CASSEVGGGPRAGANVLTF. The CDR3, as DNA: TGTGCCAGCAGTGAAGTTGGCGGGGGCCCCAGGGCTGGGGCCAACGTCCTGACTTTC. The chain carries TRBV2 and TRBJ2-6; a possible D gene is TRBD2 (7 bases). The CDR3 consists of 19 residues. Trimming removed 1 base at V and 2 bases at J, with 18 bases between. CDR1 and CDR2 (germline): SNHLY, FYNNEI.

The chain links TRBV6-1 to TRBJ1-3, with D unresolved. CDR1 and CDR2 (germline): MNHNS, SASEGT. Trimming shortened V by 4 bases and J by 4 bases, and 23 bases separated the two germline ends. The CDR3 runs 18 residues. CDR3 loop: CASSAATSAIDTGNTIYF. CDR3 nucleotide sequence: TGTGCCAGCAGTGCAGCGACGTCAGCGATTGATACCGGAAACACCATATATTTT.

The V and J genes are TRBV19 and TRBJ1-6; unclear D gene. The CDR3 contains 16 residues. Trimming left V 6 bases short and J 2 bases short, with 14 bases between. Germline CDR1 and CDR2: LNHDA and SQIVND (reference sequence). CDR3 sequence: CASRGSRRAYNSPLHF. Written as DNA, the CDR3 is TGTGCCAGTAGGGGGAGCCGGAGGGCCTATAATTCACCCCTCCACTTT.

This clone has a handful of counts. CDR3 amino acids: CSVVTGDKGNTEAFF. CDR3 coding DNA: TGCAGCGTGGTAACAGGTGATAAGGGTAACACTGAAGCTTTCTTT. The chain employs TRBV29-1 and TRBJ1-1; D might be TRBD1 (5 bases). Deletions cut 6 bases from V and 2 bases from J, with 19 bases between. The CDR3 contains 15 residues. Looked up from germline, CDR1 is SQVTM and CDR2 is ANQGSEA.